This TCR beta chain was found in a study of regulatory T cells in long-lasting Graves disease. Study results and limitations: The study found TRBV28, TRBJ1-2 and TRBJ2-5 favored in persistent disease. TCR diversity was lower in persistent than newly diagnosed Graves' disease.

Comment on this clonotype: What it recognizes is unknown.

Arm-PCR with iRepertoire HTBI primers amplified the CDR3 regions for these TCR beta libraries. TCRdb independently ran MiXCR on the multiplex PCR reads; one entry per CDR3 protein. This sample has about 340,000 distinct CDR3 sequences, with around 20% found just once. The CDR3 is 14 amino acids. From germline, CDR1 is LNHDA and CDR2 SQIVND (reference sequence). V was pared by 3 bases and J by 5 bases, with 6 bases of the junction left unmatched. Time point specified: persistent/refractory GD, antithyroid drugs over 5 years with positive TRAb. PBMC-derived RNA was used for the TCR library. It was an endocrinology department in Xi'an, China, that provided the patients.

V usage is TRBV19 and J usage is TRBJ2-5; TRBD2 matches at 7 bases. The material was peripheral blood mononuclear cells (PBMCs), obtained when the disease was refractory, from a patient treated with antithyroid drugs. The receptor comes from a female donor with Graves disease. Here the CDR3 DNA reads TGTGCCAGTAGTATGGGGGGGAGTCGGGAGACCCAGTACTTC. Protein: CASSMGGSRETQYF.